The entry that follows covers one TCR beta chain sequence. What antigen it recognizes has not been identified. At one boundary the junction diverges from the germline segment, which might be a read error. Blood RNA was extracted from unsorted whole blood with TRIzol reagent; germline DNA came from the DNeasy Blood & Tissue kit. At the time of sampling, the patients had chronic HBV infection and had not received any treatment. Before surgery, approximately 3.7 milliliters of peripheral blood were drawn into K2EDTA tubes. The data were obtained in a study of tumor-infiltrating lymphocytes in primary liver carcinoma (dated by TCRdb to about 2017). With regard to the full study: Between November 2015 and early 2016, a few patients in China with histopathologically diagnosed primary liver carcinoma had surgical resection. Of the five patients (three men and two women, aged 30 to 69 years), four had hepatocellular carcinoma and one had combined HCC and intrahepatic cholangiocarcinoma. The five patients had tumors of stage T1-T3 N0M0, with maximum diameters ranging from roughly 4 to 11 cm. Each sample produced about 3.65 to 7.13 million productive TCRbeta reads, and read depth showed no significant difference between tissue types. TCRbeta repertoire sequencing, expression microarrays and whole-exome sequencing were combined in the study across five regions of each liver tumor, with adjacent normal tissue and blood also included. TCRbeta repertoire sequencing covered roughly 35 specimens from 5 patients: about 25 tumor regions, 5 adjacent noncancerous liver tissues and 5 peripheral blood samples. Repertoires from technical replicates were highly reproducible, with mean shared-clone rates roughly 0.87 and correlation coefficients above 0.95. Overall study outcomes, separate from this receptor: The study included only four to six patients, and the authors note findings should be validated in a larger study. Bulk unsorted samples precluded comparing CD4+ and CD8+ T cell repertoires. Repertoire overlap was higher between tumor regions (mean about 36%) than tumor-adjacent (around 17%) or tumor-blood (roughly 14%) pairs, consistent with antigen-driven expansion. The top 250 clones accounted for a significantly greater share of the repertoire in tumors than in blood (p = 0.039). Because only the TCR beta chain was sequenced and unpaired alpha chains were not captured, true repertoire diversity is likely underestimated.

TCRbeta-specific cDNA was reverse-transcribed from 500 to 550 ng total RNA using a constant-region primer and ProtoScript II reverse transcriptase. The TCRbeta libraries were prepared through three rounds of nested multiplex PCR following a slightly modified ARM-PCR procedure. Multiplex TRBV1-TRBV30 forward primers and a Cbeta reverse primer were used in the first two PCR rounds, each of which was run for around 10 cycles. A final 25-cycle PCR with Deep VentR polymerase added sample barcodes and Illumina adapters. Before sequencing, amplicons of 200-500 bp were purified from gel using a QIAquick gel extraction kit. The TCRbeta amplicons were sequenced with 250-bp paired-end reads on an Illumina HiSeq 2500. The source study handled its data this way. Quality trimming of reads was performed with Trimmomatic v0.33, and paired reads were merged with FLASH v1.2.11 so that full CDR3 sequences could be recovered. V, D and J germline segments were assigned to the rearranged TCRbeta sequences using MiGEC v1.2.1b. Clonotype statistics, along with Shannon-Wiener diversity indices, were calculated using VDJtools v1.0.0. Except for diversity analysis, only the 250 most abundant clonotypes of each sample were used in subsequent analyses to reduce sampling bias. Using fastp at Q25 and MiXCR, TCRdb reprocessed the public reads and kept productive beta chains. Under each unique CDR3 protein, matching rows form one entry showing the most common genes and DNA. The V and J calls and clone size are TCRdb's, not the authors'. This sample gives 330,000 or so distinct CDR3 sequences in total; less than 65% of them show up just once. About 6.5% of the sample is held by the ten biggest clonotypes.

The CDR3 runs 14 amino acids, cysteine and phenylalanine included. The DNA shown is the 42-base CDR3, in frame from base 1. The germline V gene gives CDR1 as MNHNS and CDR2 as SASEGT. The TCR was taken from a man aged 40-50 years with primary liver carcinoma and hepatitis B virus infection. Recombination linked TRBV6-1 to TRBJ1-2; D gene: possibly TRBD1, on 6 matching bases. Sample: peripheral blood. In nucleotide form, the sequence is TGTGTCAGCAGACGCCGGACAGAGTCCACTGGCTACACCTTC. Translation gives CVSRRRTESTGYTF.